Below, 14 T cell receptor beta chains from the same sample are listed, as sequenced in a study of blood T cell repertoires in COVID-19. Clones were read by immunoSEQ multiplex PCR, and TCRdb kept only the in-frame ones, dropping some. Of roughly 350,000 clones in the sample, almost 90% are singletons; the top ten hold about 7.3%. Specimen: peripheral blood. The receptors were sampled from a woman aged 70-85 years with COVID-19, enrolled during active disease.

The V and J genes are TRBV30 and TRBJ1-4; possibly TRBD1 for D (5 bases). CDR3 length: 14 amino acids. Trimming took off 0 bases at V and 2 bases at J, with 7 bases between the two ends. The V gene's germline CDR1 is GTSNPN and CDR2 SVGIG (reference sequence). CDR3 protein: CAWSVKGTNEKLFF. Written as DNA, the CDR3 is TGTGCCTGGAGTGTAAAGGGGACTAATGAAAAACTGTTTTTT.

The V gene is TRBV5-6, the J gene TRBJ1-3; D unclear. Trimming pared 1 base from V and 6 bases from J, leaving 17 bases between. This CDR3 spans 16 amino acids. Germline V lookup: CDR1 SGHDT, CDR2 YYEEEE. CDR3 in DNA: TGTGCCAGCAGCTTGAGGCAGGCAAACCGTGAAAACACCATATATTTT. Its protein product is CASSLRQANRENTIYF.

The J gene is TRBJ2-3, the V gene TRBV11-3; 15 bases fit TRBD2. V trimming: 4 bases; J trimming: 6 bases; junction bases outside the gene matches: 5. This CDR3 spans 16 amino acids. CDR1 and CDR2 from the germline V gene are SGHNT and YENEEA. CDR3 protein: CASSSRTSGGADTQYF. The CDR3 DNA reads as TGTGCCAGCAGCTCCCGGACTAGCGGGGGGGCTGATACGCAGTATTTT.

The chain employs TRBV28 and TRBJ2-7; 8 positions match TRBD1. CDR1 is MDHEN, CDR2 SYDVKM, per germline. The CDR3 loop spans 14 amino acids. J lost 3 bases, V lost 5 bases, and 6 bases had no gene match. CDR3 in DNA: TGTGCCAGCAGTCCCCGGACAGGGAACTACGAGCAGTACTTC. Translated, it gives CASSPRTGNYEQYF.

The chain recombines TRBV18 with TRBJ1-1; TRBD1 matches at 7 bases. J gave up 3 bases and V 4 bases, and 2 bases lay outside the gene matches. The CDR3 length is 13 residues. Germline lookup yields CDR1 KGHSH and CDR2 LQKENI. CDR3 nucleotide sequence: TGTGCCAGCTCACGCGGGACAGACACTGAAGCTTTCTTT. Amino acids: CASSRGTDTEAFF.

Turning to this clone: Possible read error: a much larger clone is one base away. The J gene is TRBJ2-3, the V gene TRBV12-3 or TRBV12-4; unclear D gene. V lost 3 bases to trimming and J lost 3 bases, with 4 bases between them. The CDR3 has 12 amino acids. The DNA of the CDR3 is TGTGCCAGCAGTTTCGGGACAGATACGCAGTATTTT. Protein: CASSFGTDTQYF.

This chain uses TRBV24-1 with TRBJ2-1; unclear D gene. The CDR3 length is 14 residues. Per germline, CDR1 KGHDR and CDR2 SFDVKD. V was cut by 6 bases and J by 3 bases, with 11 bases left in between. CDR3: CATSMANNYNEQFF. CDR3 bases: TGTGCCACCAGTATGGCCAACAACTACAATGAGCAGTTCTTC.

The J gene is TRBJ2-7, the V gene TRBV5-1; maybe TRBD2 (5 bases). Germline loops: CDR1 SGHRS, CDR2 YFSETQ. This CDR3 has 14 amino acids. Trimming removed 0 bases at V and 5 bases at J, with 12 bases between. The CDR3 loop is CASSLVGVRDEQYF. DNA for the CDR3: TGCGCCAGCAGCTTGGTCGGGGTCCGGGACGAGCAGTACTTC.

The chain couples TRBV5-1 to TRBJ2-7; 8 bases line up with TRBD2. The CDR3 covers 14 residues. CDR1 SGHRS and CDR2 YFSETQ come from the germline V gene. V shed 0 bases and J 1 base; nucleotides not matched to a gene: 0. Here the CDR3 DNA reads TGCGCCAGCAGCTTGGGACTAGCGTCCTACGAGCAGTACTTC. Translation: CASSLGLASYEQYF.

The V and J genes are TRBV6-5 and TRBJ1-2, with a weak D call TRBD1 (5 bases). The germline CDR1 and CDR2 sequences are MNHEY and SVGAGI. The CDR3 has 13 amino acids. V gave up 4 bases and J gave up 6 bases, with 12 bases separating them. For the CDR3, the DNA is TGTGCCAGCAGTTCTAATAGGGGAAATGGCTACACCTTC. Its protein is CASSSNRGNGYTF.

The CDR3 DNA sequence: TGTGCCAGCAGTGAATACAGGGAAGAGACCCAGTACTTC. It specifies CASSEYREETQYF. The V and J genes are TRBV2 and TRBJ2-5; D might be TRBD1 (6 bases). V was shortened by 2 bases and J by 3 bases, with 7 bases between the two germline ends. Germline CDR1 SNHLY, CDR2 FYNNEI. The CDR3 has 13 residues.

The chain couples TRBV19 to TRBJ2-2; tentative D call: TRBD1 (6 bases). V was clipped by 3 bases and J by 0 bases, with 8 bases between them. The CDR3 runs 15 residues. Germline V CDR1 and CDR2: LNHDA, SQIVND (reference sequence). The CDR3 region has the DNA TGTGCCAGTAGTATGGGGACACCGAACACCGGGGAGCTGTTTTTT. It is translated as CASSMGTPNTGELFF.

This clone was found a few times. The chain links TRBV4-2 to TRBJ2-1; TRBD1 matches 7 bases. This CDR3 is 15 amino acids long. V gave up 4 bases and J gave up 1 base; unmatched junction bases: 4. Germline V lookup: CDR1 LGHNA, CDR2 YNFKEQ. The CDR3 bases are TGTGCCAGCAGCCCTCAGGGGGTATCCTACAATGAGCAGTTCTTC. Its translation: CASSPQGVSYNEQFF.

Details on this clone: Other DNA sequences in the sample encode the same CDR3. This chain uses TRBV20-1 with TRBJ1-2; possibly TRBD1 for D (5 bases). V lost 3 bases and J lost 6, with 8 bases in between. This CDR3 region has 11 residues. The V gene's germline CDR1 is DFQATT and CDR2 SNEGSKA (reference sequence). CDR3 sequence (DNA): TGCAGTGCTAGCCCGGGGGATGGCTACACCTTC. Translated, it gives CSASPGDGYTF.